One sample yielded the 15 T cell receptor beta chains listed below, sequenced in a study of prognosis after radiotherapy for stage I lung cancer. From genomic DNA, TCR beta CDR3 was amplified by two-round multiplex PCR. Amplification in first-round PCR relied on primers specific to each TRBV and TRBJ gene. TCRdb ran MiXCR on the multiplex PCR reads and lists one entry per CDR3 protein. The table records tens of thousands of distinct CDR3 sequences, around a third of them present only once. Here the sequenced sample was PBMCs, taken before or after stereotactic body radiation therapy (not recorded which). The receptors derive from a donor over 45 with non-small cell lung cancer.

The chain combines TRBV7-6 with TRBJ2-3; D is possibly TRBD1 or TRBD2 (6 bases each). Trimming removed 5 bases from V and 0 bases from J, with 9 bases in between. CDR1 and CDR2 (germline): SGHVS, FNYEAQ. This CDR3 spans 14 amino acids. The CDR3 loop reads CASSPGASTDTQYF. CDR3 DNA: TGTGCCAGCAGCCCGGGGGCGAGCACAGATACGCAGTATTTT.

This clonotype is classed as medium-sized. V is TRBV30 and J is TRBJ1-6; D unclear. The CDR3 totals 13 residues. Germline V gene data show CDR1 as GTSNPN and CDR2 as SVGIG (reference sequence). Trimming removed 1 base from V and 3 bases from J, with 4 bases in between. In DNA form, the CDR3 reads TGTGCCTGGAGTGACAGCTATAATTCACCCCTCCACTTT. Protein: CAWSDSYNSPLHF.

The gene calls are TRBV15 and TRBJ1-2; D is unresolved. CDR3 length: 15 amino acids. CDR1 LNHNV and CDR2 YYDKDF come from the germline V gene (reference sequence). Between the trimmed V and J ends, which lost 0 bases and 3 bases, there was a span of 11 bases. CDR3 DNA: TGTGCCACCAGCAGAGAGGCAGTGGCCGACTATGGCTACACCTTC. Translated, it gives CATSREAVADYGYTF.

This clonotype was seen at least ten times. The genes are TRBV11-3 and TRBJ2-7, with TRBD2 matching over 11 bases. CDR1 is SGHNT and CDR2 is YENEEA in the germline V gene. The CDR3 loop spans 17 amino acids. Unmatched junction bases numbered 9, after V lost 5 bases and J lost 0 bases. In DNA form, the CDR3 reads TGTGCCAGCAGCACTAAGGAAGGGACTAGCGGCTCCTACGAGCAGTACTTC. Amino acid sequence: CASSTKEGTSGSYEQYF.

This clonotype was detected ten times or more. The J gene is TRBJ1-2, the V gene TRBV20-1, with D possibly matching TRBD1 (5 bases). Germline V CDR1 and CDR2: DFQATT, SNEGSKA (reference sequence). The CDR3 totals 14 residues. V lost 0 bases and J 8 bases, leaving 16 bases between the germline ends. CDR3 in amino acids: CSAREPKGIRGYTF. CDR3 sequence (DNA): TGCAGTGCTAGAGAACCAAAGGGGATCCGGGGCTACACCTTC.

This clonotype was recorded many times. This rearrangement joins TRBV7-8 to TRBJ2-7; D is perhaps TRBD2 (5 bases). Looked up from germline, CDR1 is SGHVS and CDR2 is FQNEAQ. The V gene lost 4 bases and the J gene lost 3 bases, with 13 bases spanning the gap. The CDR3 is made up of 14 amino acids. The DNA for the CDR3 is TGTGCCAGCAGCTCTAACTCCGGGAACTACGAGCAGTACTTC. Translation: CASSSNSGNYEQYF.

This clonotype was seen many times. The CDR3 DNA reads as TGTGCCAGCAGCGTAGGGAGAGCGGGGGATACGCAGTATTTT. Its translation is CASSVGRAGDTQYF. The V call is TRBV9, the J call TRBJ2-3; 7 positions agree with TRBD2. The CDR3 covers 14 residues. Looked up from germline, CDR1 is SGDLS and CDR2 is YYNGEE. V was pared by 0 bases and J by 6 bases, with 4 bases of the junction left unmatched.

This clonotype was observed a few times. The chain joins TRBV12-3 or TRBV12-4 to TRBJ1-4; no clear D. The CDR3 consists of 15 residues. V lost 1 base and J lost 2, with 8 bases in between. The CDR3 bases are TGTGCCAGCAGTTTAGTGGGTCGGACTAATGAAAAACTGTTTTTT. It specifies CASSLVGRTNEKLFF.

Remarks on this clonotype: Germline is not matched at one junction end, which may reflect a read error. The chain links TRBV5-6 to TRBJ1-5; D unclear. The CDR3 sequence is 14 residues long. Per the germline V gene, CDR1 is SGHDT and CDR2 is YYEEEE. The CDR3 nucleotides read TGTGCCAGCAGCCGGTGGGGAGGCAATCAGACCCAGCATTTT. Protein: CASSRWGGNQTQHF.

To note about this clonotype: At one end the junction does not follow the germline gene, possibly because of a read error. The chain's CDR3 is CASSFYCTEETRYF. DNA for the CDR3: TGTGCCAGCAGCTTCTATTGTACCGAAGAGACCCGGTACTTC. This chain connects TRBV7-2 to TRBJ2-5; D gene unclear. The CDR3 consists of 14 residues. Germline assignment: CDR1 SGHTA and CDR2 FQGNSA.

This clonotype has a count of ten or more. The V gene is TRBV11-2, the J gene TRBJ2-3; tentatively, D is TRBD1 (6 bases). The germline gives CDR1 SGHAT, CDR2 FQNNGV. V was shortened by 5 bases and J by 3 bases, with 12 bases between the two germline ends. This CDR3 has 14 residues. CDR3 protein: CASSGQGKTDTQYF. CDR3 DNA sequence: TGTGCCAGCAGCGGGCAGGGGAAGACAGATACGCAGTATTTT.

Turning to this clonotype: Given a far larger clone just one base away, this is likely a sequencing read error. CDR3 DNA: TGTGCCAGCAGCTTATCCACAGGGGAGAGGGCCGGGGAGCTGTTTTTT. It codes for CASSLSTGERAGELFF. The rearrangement links TRBV7-9 to TRBJ2-2; 7 bases are shared with TRBD1. The V and J ends lost 2 bases and 6 bases, in that order; junction bases with no gene match: 9. Germline CDR1 SEHNR, CDR2 FQNEAQ (reference sequence). The CDR3 length is 16 residues.

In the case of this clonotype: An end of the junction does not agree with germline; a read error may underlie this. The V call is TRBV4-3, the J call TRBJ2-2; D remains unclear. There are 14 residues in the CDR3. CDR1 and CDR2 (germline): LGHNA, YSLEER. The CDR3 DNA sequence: TGCGCCAGTAGCCGGATCGCGAACACCGGGGAGCTGTTTTTT. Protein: CASSRIANTGELFF.

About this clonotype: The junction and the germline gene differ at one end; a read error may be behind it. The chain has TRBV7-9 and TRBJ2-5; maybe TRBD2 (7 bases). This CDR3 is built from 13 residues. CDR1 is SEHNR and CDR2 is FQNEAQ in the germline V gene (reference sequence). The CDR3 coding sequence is TGTGCCAGCAGCTTAGATGGGGGAGGGACATCACACTTC. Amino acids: CASSLDGGGTSHF.

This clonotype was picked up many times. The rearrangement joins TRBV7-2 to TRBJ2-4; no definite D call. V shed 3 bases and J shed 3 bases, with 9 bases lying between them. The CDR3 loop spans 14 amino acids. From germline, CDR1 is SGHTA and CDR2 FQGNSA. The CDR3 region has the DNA TGTGCCAGCAGCTTGGACGCCCTCAAAAACATTCAGTACTTC. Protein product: CASSLDALKNIQYF.